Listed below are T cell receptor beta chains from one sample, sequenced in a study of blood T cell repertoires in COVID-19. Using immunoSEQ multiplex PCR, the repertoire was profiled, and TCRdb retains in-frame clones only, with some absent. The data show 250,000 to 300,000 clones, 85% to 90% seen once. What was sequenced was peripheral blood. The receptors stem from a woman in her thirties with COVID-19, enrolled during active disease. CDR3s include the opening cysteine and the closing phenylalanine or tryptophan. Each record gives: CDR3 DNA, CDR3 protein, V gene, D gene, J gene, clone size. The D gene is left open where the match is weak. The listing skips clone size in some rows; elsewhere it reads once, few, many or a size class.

CDR3nt: TGTGCCAGCAGTCTACAGGGGGCGAATCAGCCCCAGCATTTT
CDR3aa: CASSLQGANQPQHF
v_gene: TRBV2
d_gene: TRBD1
j_gene: TRBJ1-5
abundance: NA

CDR3nt: TGCGCCAGCAGCCCCGTCTCTAGCGGGAGGGCCAGAGATACGCAGTATTTT
CDR3aa: CASSPVSSGRARDTQYF
v_gene: TRBV4-1
d_gene: TRBD2
j_gene: TRBJ2-3
abundance: once

CDR3nt: TGTGCCAGCACCTCGGGACAGGGGTACCACGAGCAGTACTTC
CDR3aa: CASTSGQGYHEQYF
v_gene: TRBV6-5
d_gene: TRBD1
j_gene: TRBJ2-7
abundance: NA

CDR3nt: TGCGCCAGCAGCTCCCTAGCGGGGGGGACAGGACGTCGCGAGCAGTACTTC
CDR3aa: CASSSLAGGTGRREQYF
v_gene: TRBV5-1
d_gene: TRBD2
j_gene: TRBJ2-7
abundance: NA

CDR3nt: TGTGCCAGCAGCGCTCGACAGGGTAACTATGGCTACACCTTC
CDR3aa: CASSARQGNYGYTF
v_gene: TRBV9
d_gene: TRBD1
j_gene: TRBJ1-2
abundance: NA

CDR3nt: TGCGCCAGCAGCTTGTTTCCCCACGGGCAGTACTTC
CDR3aa: CASSLFPHGQYF
v_gene: TRBV5-1
d_gene: NA
j_gene: TRBJ2-7
abundance: NA

CDR3nt: TGCGCCAGCAGCCGAGGCACAGGGGGCGAGGGAAATTCACCCCTCCACTTT
CDR3aa: CASSRGTGGEGNSPLHF
v_gene: TRBV4-3
d_gene: TRBD1
j_gene: TRBJ1-6
abundance: NA

CDR3nt: TGTGCCAGCAGTTACCGTGGTCTAGCGGGAATCGATACGCAGTATTTT
CDR3aa: CASSYRGLAGIDTQYF
v_gene: TRBV6-2/TRBV6-3
d_gene: TRBD2
j_gene: TRBJ2-3
abundance: once

CDR3nt: TGTGCCAGCAGTTACTCCTCGGGGACAGTCTCCTACGAGCAGTACTTC
CDR3aa: CASSYSSGTVSYEQYF
v_gene: TRBV6-5
d_gene: TRBD1
j_gene: TRBJ2-7
abundance: NA

CDR3nt: TGTGCCAGTGCGGACAGGGGGTTTGATGACGAGCAGTACTTC
CDR3aa: CASADRGFDDEQYF
v_gene: TRBV19
d_gene: TRBD1
j_gene: TRBJ2-7
abundance: NA

CDR3nt: TGTGCCAGCACCGGGACAGTGGGCCACGAGCAGTACTTC
CDR3aa: CASTGTVGHEQYF
v_gene: TRBV6-5
d_gene: TRBD1
j_gene: TRBJ2-7
abundance: NA

CDR3nt: TGTGCCTCCGCGAGGGGACCGGGGGGGCAGTACTTC
CDR3aa: CASARGPGGQYF
v_gene: TRBV6-5
d_gene: TRBD2
j_gene: TRBJ2-7
abundance: NA

CDR3nt: TGTGCCAGCAGCTTAGGACAGCCACTTCTCTCTGGAAACACCATATATTTT
CDR3aa: CASSLGQPLLSGNTIYF
v_gene: TRBV7-9
d_gene: NA
j_gene: TRBJ1-3
abundance: NA

CDR3nt: TGTGCCAGCAGTCCAAGAGGGAGGGCGTACACCGGGGAGCTGTTTTTT
CDR3aa: CASSPRGRAYTGELFF
v_gene: TRBV27
d_gene: TRBD2
j_gene: TRBJ2-2
abundance: NA

CDR3nt: TGTGCCAGCAGCTTGGACAGGGGGAGGACCGGGGAGCTGTTTTTT
CDR3aa: CASSLDRGRTGELFF
v_gene: TRBV5-4
d_gene: TRBD1
j_gene: TRBJ2-2
abundance: NA